Presented here are 17 T cell receptor beta chains from one specimen sequenced in a study of blood T cell repertoires in COVID-19. Here immunoSEQ multiplex PCR was the method, and the copy in TCRdb shows in-frame clones only, minus some. The sample contains 55,000 to 75,000 clones, less than 90% of which appear only once. The sequencing input was peripheral blood. All receptors come from a man aged 60 to 75 with COVID-19, enrolled during active disease.

The chain is built from TRBV15 and TRBJ2-1, with D perhaps matching TRBD2 (7 bases). The germline V gene encodes CDR1 LNHNV and CDR2 YYDKDF (reference sequence). V was cut by 4 bases and J by 4 bases, with 11 bases left in between. This CDR3 spans 14 amino acids. CDR3 in DNA: TGTGCCACCAGCAAAGGGGGGGGGTACAATGAGCAGTTCTTC. It codes for CATSKGGGYNEQFF.

This clone occurred a few times. The chain carries TRBV10-1 and TRBJ1-2; 7 nucleotides align to TRBD1. The CDR3 totals 14 residues. The germline CDR1 and CDR2 sequences are WNHNN and SYGVQD (reference sequence). V trimming: 8 bases; J trimming: 4 bases; junction bases outside the gene matches: 10. DNA of the CDR3: TGCGCCAGCTCCCCGACCGGGACAGCCTATGGCTACACCTTC. This gives the protein CASSPTGTAYGYTF.

The chain is built from TRBV7-2 and TRBJ2-4, with 12 bases that match TRBD2. This CDR3 comprises 15 residues. Germline V gene sequence: CDR1 SGHTA, CDR2 FQGNSA. V lost 5 bases and J lost 8; bases outside the gene matches: 7. The CDR3: CASSRTSGTGHIQYF. The CDR3 bases are TGTGCCAGCAGCCGGACTAGCGGGACTGGTCACATTCAGTACTTC.

The V and J genes are TRBV5-1 and TRBJ2-7, with 9 bases fitting TRBD1. CDR1 is SGHRS and CDR2 is YFSETQ in the germline V gene. The CDR3 is 15 amino acids. The V and J ends lost 2 bases and 5 bases, in that order; junction bases with no gene match: 8. This CDR3 is CASSFMPGTGNEQYF. CDR3 in DNA: TGCGCCAGCAGCTTCATGCCCGGGACAGGGAACGAGCAGTACTTC.

This clone was recorded a few times. The rearrangement uses TRBV2 and TRBJ2-7, with D uncertain. This CDR3 comprises 13 residues. V was shortened by 0 bases and J by 9 bases, with 12 bases between the two germline ends. The germline CDR1 and CDR2 sequences are SNHLY and FYNNEI. In DNA form, the CDR3 reads TGTGCCAGCAGTGAAGCGCTCGTTAGTGGGCAGTACTTC. Its translation: CASSEALVSGQYF. The full variable domain, its missing parts supplied by reference TRBV2 and TRBJ2-7, is EPEVTQTPSHQVTQMGQEVILRCVPISNHLYFYWYRQILGQKVEFLVSFYNNEISEKSEIFDDQFSVERPDGSNFTLKIRSTKLEDSAMYFCASSEALVSGQYFGPGTRLTVT.

This sequence joins TRBV18 and TRBJ2-5; D is ambiguous. This CDR3 is 15 amino acids long. CDR1 is KGHSH, CDR2 LQKENI, per germline. V dropped 0 bases and J dropped 2 bases, with 10 bases sitting between them. CDR3 sequence reads: CASSPPVARQETQYF. CDR3 sequence (DNA): TGTGCCAGCTCACCACCGGTGGCGCGGCAAGAGACCCAGTACTTC.

DNA for the CDR3: TGCAGCGTTGAGGGACTAGCGGGAAGCTACGAGCAGTACTTC. Residues: CSVEGLAGSYEQYF. The chain links TRBV29-1 to TRBJ2-7; 13 bases map to TRBD2. The CDR3 has 14 residues. Looked up from germline, CDR1 is SQVTM and CDR2 is ANQGSEA. The trim removed 3 bases at V and 3 bases at J, leaving 2 bases unmatched.

The chain combines TRBV3-1 (or the pseudogene TRBV3-2) with TRBJ2-3; D is ambiguous. V shed 1 base and J shed 4 bases, with 9 bases lying between them. CDR3 length: 14 residues. Germline V CDR1 and CDR2: LGHDT, YNNKEL (reference sequence). In nucleotides, the CDR3 is TGTGCCAGCAGCCAAGGCAGCGTAGCAGATACGCAGTATTTT. Amino acid sequence: CASSQGSVADTQYF.

This clone has more than one count but fewer than ten. The J gene is TRBJ2-3, the V gene TRBV24-1; D perhaps matches TRBD1 (5 bases). Germline CDR1 reads KGHDR; CDR2 reads SFDVKD. CDR3 length equals 15 residues. Trimming cost V 7 bases and J 0 bases, with 13 bases left between them. For the CDR3, the DNA is TGTGCCACCAGACCCTGGGGCGGCAGCACAGATACGCAGTATTTT. Translation: CATRPWGGSTDTQYF.

J is TRBJ2-5 and V is TRBV19, with 11 bases matching TRBD2. The CDR3 spans 15 residues. The trim removed 2 bases at V and 4 bases at J, leaving 3 bases unmatched. Germline values: CDR1 LNHDA, CDR2 SQIVND (reference sequence). This CDR3 reads CASSILTSGGETQYF. The DNA for the CDR3 is TGTGCCAGTAGTATATTAACTAGCGGGGGAGAGACCCAGTACTTC.

The chain uses TRBV10-3 and TRBJ1-2; D is unclear. Trimming removed 4 bases from V and 7 bases from J, with 10 bases in between. Germline assignment: CDR1 ENHRY and CDR2 SYGVKD. This CDR3 has 12 amino acids. CDR3 nucleotide sequence: TGTGCCATCAGTGGAGAGCCCCTTGGCTACACCTTC. Amino acids: CAISGEPLGYTF.

As to this clone: Other DNA sequences in the sample encode the same CDR3. The CDR3 spells CASGKGHASGNTIYF. Here the CDR3 DNA reads TGTGCCAGCGGGAAAGGACACGCCTCTGGAAACACCATATATTTT. The J gene is TRBJ1-3, the V gene TRBV2, with D tentatively TRBD1 (5 bases). Trimming left V 8 bases short and J 0 bases short, with 14 bases between. The CDR3 spans 15 residues. In germline, CDR1 is SNHLY, CDR2 FYNNEI.

This clone was counted a few times. This chain uses TRBV15 with TRBJ1-2; weak D call: TRBD1 (5 bases). The CDR3 runs to 14 residues. V lost 3 bases and J lost 1, with 9 bases in between. Germline V gene sequence: CDR1 LNHNV, CDR2 YYDKDF (reference sequence). For the CDR3, the DNA is TGTGCCACCAGCAGGGGCGACAGTAACTATGGCTACACCTTC. This encodes CATSRGDSNYGYTF.

The rearrangement links TRBV10-1 to TRBJ2-2; 12 nucleotides match TRBD2. CDR3 length: 16 residues. CDR1 and CDR2 (germline): WNHNN, SYGVQD (reference sequence). V lost 2 bases and J lost 3; bases outside the gene matches: 1. CDR3 sequence reads: CASSETSGGHTGELFF. The CDR3 DNA is TGCGCCAGCAGTGAGACTAGCGGGGGGCACACCGGGGAGCTGTTTTTT.

This clone has only a few counts. The V and J genes are TRBV6-2 or TRBV6-3 and TRBJ1-4, with D hard to call. CDR1 and CDR2 from the germline V gene are MNHEY and SVGEGT. V dropped 5 bases and J dropped 3 bases, with 10 bases sitting between them. The CDR3 consists of 14 residues. CDR3 amino acids: CASSIQRANEKLFF. CDR3 DNA sequence: TGTGCCAGCAGTATACAGAGGGCTAATGAAAAACTGTTTTTT.

About this clone itself: This same CDR3 is encoded by further DNA sequences in the sample. The chain has TRBV12-3 or TRBV12-4 and TRBJ2-7, with D unclear. The V end lost 4 bases, the J end lost 5 bases, and 6 bases lay between the germline ends. The CDR3 consists of 11 residues. In DNA form, the CDR3 reads TGTGCCAGCAGTTCGCTAGACGAGCAGTACTTC. Translating gives CASSSLDEQYF.

The V and J genes are TRBV6-5 and TRBJ1-1; D may be TRBD1 (5 bases). Germline CDR1 is MNHEY and CDR2 is SVGAGI. Trimming took off 6 bases at V and 2 bases at J, with 13 bases between the two ends. The CDR3 length is 14 residues. As DNA, the CDR3 is TGTGCCAGCAGAAAACAGGCGAGAAACACTGAAGCTTTCTTT. Its translation: CASRKQARNTEAFF.